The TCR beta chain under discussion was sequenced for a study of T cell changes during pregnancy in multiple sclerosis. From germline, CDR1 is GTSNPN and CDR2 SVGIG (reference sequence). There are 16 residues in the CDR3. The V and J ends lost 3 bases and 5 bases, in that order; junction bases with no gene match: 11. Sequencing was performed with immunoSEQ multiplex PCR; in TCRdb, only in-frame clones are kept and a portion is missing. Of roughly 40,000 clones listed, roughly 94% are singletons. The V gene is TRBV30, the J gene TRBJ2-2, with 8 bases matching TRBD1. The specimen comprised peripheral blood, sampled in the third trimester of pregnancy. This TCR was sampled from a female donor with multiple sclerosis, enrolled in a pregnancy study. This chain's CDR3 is CAWSAKGQGRTGELFF. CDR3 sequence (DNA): TGTGCCTGGAGCGCAAAAGGACAGGGTCGGACCGGGGAGCTGTTTTTT.